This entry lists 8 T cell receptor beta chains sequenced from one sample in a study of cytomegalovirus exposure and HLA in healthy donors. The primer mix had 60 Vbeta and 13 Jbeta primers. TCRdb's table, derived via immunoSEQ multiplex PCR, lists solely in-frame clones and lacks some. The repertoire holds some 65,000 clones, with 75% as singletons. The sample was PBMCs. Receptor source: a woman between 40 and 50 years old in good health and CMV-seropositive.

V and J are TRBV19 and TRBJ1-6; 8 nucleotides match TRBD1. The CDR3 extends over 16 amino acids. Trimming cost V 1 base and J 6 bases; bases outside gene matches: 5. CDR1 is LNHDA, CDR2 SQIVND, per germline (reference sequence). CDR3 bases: TGTGCCAGTAGTATAGGATCGGACAGGGTTAATTCACCCCTCCACTTT. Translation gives CASSIGSDRVNSPLHF.

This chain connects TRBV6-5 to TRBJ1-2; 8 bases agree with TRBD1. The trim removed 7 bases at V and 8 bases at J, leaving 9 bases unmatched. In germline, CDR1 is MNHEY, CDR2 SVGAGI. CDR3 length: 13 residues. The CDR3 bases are TGTGCCAGCAAACGACAGGGGCCGGGGGGCTACACCTTC. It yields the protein CASKRQGPGGYTF.

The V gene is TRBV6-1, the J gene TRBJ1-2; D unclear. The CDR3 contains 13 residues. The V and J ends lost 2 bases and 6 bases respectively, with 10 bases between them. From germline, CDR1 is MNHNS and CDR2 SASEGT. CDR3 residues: CASSERGINGYTF. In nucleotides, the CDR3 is TGTGCCAGCAGTGAAAGAGGGATCAATGGCTACACCTTC.

The CDR3 protein is CASSPQFF. The CDR3 DNA sequence: TGTGCCTCTTCCCCGCAGTTCTTC. The gene calls are TRBV30 and TRBJ2-1; D unresolved. There are 8 residues in the CDR3. V was shortened by 7 bases and J by 12 bases, with 7 bases between the two germline ends. Germline V lookup: CDR1 GTSNPN, CDR2 SVGIG (reference sequence).

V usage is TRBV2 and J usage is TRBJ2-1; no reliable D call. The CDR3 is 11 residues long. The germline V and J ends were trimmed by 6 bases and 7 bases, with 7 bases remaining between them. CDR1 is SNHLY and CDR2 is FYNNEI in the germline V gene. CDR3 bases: TGTGCCAGCAGCGCTAAGAATGAGCAGTTCTTC. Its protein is CASSAKNEQFF. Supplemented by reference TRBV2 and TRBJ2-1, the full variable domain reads EPEVTQTPSHQVTQMGQEVILRCVPISNHLYFYWYRQILGQKVEFLVSFYNNEISEKSEIFDDQFSVERPDGSNFTLKIRSTKLEDSAMYFCASSAKNEQFFGPGTRLTVL.

The CDR3 region is CAISARTGFNEQYF. DNA of the CDR3: TGTGCCATCAGTGCCCGGACAGGCTTCAACGAGCAGTACTTC. This chain links TRBV10-3 with TRBJ2-5; 7 bases are shared with TRBD1. TRBJ2-7 matches the DNA end more closely, so the J call is doubtful. The CDR3 contains 14 residues. Germline V gives CDR1 ENHRY, CDR2 SYGVKD.

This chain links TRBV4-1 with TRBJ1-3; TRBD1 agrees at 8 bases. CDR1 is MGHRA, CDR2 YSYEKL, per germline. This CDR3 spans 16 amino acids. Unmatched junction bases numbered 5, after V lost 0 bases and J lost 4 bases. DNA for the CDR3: TGCGCCAGCAGCCAAGATCAGGGGGCGGGAGGAAACACCATATATTTT. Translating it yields CASSQDQGAGGNTIYF.

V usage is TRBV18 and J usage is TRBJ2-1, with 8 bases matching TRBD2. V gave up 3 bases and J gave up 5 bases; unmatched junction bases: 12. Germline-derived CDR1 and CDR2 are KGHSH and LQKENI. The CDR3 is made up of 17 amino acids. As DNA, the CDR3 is TGTGCCAGCTCACCCCCTCGGGGGGGTGGTCAGAACAATGAGCAGTTCTTC. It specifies CASSPPRGGGQNNEQFF.